The entry that follows covers one TCR beta chain sequence. CDR3 length: 15 residues. The V and J ends lost 3 bases and 6 bases, in that order; junction bases with no gene match: 3. Germline CDR1 reads SGHTA; CDR2 reads FQGNSA. This entry belongs to a study of OX40 agonist ivuxolimab in advanced cancers. This table comes from immunoSEQ multiplex PCR, and its TCRdb copy is limited to in-frame clones, with some not included. Found here are approximately 70,000 clones, approximately 82% of them singletons; the top ten hold approximately 6.7%. The TCR was taken from an adult with an advanced solid tumor such as melanoma, head and neck, liver or kidney cancer. The rearrangement uses TRBV7-2 and TRBJ1-5, with TRBD1 matching 12 bases. The material sequenced was CD4+ or CD8+ T cells sorted from blood, taken in a trial of the OX40 agonist ivuxolimab. CDR3 loop: CASSLGDRGRQPQHF. DNA of the CDR3: TGTGCCAGCAGCTTGGGGGACAGGGGGCGTCAGCCCCAGCATTTT.